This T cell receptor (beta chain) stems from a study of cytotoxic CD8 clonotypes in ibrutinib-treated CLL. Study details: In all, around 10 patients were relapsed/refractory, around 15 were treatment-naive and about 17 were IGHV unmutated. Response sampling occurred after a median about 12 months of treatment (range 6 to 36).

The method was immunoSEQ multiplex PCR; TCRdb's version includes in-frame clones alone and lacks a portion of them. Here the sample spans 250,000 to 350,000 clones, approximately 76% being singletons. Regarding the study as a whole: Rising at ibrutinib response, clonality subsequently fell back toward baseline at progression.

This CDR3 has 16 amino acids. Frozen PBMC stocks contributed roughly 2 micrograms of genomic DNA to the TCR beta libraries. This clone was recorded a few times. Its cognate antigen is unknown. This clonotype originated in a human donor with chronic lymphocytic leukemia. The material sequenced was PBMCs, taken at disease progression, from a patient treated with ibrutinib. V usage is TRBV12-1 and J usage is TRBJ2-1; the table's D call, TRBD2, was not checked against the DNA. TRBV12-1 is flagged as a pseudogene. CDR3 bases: TGTGCCAGCAGCTCCCTGTTGACTAGCGAGAACAATGAGCAGTTCTTC. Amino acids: CASSSLLTSENNEQFF.